This T cell receptor beta chain was identified during a study of T cells in localized non-small cell lung cancer. Overall study results and limits: Detection in adjacent lung was observed for a median roughly 55 of the top 100 tumor clones. Uninvolved adjacent lung showed higher T cell clonality than tumor.

On this clone itself: Its antigen is still unknown.

Germline CDR1 MNHEY, CDR2 SVGAGI. CDR3 length equals 15 residues. Trimming cost V 6 bases and J 5 bases, with 16 bases left between them. The table came from immunoSEQ multiplex PCR; TCRdb's copy has only in-frame clones and leaves some out. The data contain 58,000 or so clones, roughly 90% of them singletons. Sequenced material: peripheral blood, taken before any cancer treatment. The origin of this receptor is a woman aged 40-75 years with stage I lung adenocarcinoma. The V call is TRBV6-5, the J call TRBJ1-4; TRBD1 might be the D (6 bases). The CDR3 DNA follows: TGTGCCAGCAGGCAGGGACACAGGCTAAATGAAAAACTGTTTTTT. It encodes CASRQGHRLNEKLFF.